The 24 T cell receptor beta chains presented below share a single source sample, sequenced in a study of blood T cells in healthy people across ages. The authors ran a second PCR of 7 to 11 cycles using a sample-barcoded 5' primer and a J-beta primer mix. From the 5' RACE reads, TCRdb called clonotypes with MiXCR, one entry per CDR3 protein. This repertoire shows about 1.5 million distinct CDR3 sequences, approximately 39% found once; its top ten account for under 5%. Sample: blood. All receptors derive from a woman aged 18-29 years in good health.

The gene calls are TRBV12-3 or TRBV12-4 and TRBJ1-1; D is unresolved. Trimming left V 7 bases short and J 6 bases short, with 12 bases between. This CDR3 comprises 12 residues. The CDR3 loop reads CASTPGQPEAFF. DNA of the CDR3: TGTGCCAGCACCCCCGGTCAGCCTGAAGCTTTCTTT.

The gene calls are TRBV28 and TRBJ2-1; 8 nucleotides match TRBD2. The V segment lost 7 bases and the J segment 4 bases; nucleotides outside the gene matches: 9. The germline V gene encodes CDR1 MDHEN and CDR2 SYDVKM. The CDR3 loop spans 15 amino acids. The CDR3, as DNA: TGTGCCAGCAACGGAGCGGGGGTCCCTTACAATGAGCAGTTCTTC. This encodes CASNGAGVPYNEQFF.

The J gene is TRBJ1-2, the V gene TRBV4-3; no clear D gene. The CDR3 loop spans 16 amino acids. V shed 0 bases and J shed 8 bases, with 19 bases lying between them. Germline CDR1 LGHNA, CDR2 YSLEER. CDR3 protein: CASSQDRRERLSGYTF. The CDR3 bases are TGCGCCAGCAGCCAAGATCGAAGGGAAAGACTGAGCGGCTACACCTTC.

This clonotype has a handful of counts. The V and J genes are TRBV24-1 and TRBJ2-1, with 7 nucleotides matching TRBD2. Germline V gene lookup returns CDR1 KGHDR and CDR2 SFDVKD. The CDR3 totals 17 residues. Germline trimming cut 1 base from V and 5 bases from J; bases unmatched to any gene: 10. CDR3 protein: CATSDFSGRAVNNEQFF. The CDR3 region has the DNA TGTGCCACCAGTGATTTTAGTGGGAGGGCCGTCAACAATGAGCAGTTCTTC.

This clonotype was seen a few times. The gene calls are TRBV12-3 or TRBV12-4 and TRBJ1-1; D remains ambiguous. CDR3 size: 17 residues. Trimming left V 5 bases short and J 1 base short, with 20 bases between. CDR3: CASSPSPSILGNTEAFF. The CDR3 region has the DNA TGTGCCAGCAGTCCTTCCCCCTCTATCTTGGGGAACACTGAAGCTTTCTTT.

This chain connects TRBV7-2 to TRBJ2-4; 7 bases line up with TRBD2. The J call may be mistaken, given a closer DNA end match to TRBJ2-7. Germline CDR1 SGHTA, CDR2 FQGNSA. The CDR3 runs 15 residues. CDR3 DNA: TGTGCCAGCAGCCCCCTGACGGGGGGAACCTACGAGCAGTACTTC. Its translation is CASSPLTGGTYEQYF.

V gene TRBV20-1 combines with J gene TRBJ1-4; tentatively, D is TRBD1 (5 bases). V gave up 4 bases and J gave up 3 bases, with 9 bases separating them. This CDR3 has 13 residues. Per germline, CDR1 DFQATT and CDR2 SNEGSKA (reference sequence). The CDR3 protein is CSATTRANEKLFF. CDR3 nucleotide sequence: TGCAGTGCTACCACCAGGGCTAATGAAAAACTGTTTTTT.

In its sample, this clonotype was seen a few times. The chain employs TRBV21-1 and TRBJ2-1. TRBV21-1 is classified as a pseudogene. The CDR3 consists of 12 residues. The CDR3 sequence is CASSAKYNEQFF. As DNA, the CDR3 is TGTGCCAGCAGCGCAAAGTACAATGAGCAGTTCTTC.

This sequence joins TRBV6-2 or TRBV6-3 and TRBJ2-6; possibly TRBD1 for D (6 bases). This CDR3 spans 15 amino acids. Per the germline V gene, CDR1 is MNHEY and CDR2 is SVGEGT. Trimming left V 9 bases short and J 1 base short, with 13 bases between. As DNA, the CDR3 is TGTGCCAGAGAAAGTACAGGGTCTGGGGCCAACGTCCTGACTTTC. This translates into CARESTGSGANVLTF.

This clonotype appeared a few times. This CDR3 is CASSPGGAGTSWGYTF. The CDR3 bases are TGTGCCAGCAGCCCCGGAGGGGCAGGGACATCCTGGGGCTACACCTTC. This chain links TRBV7-2 with TRBJ1-2, with D perhaps TRBD1 (6 bases). Per germline, CDR1 SGHTA and CDR2 FQGNSA. The CDR3 has 16 residues. The V end was cut by 5 bases, the J end by 8 bases, with 24 bases between.

The rearrangement uses TRBV27 and TRBJ2-1; D possibly corresponds to TRBD1 (5 bases). The V end was cut by 4 bases, the J end by 10 bases, with 14 bases between. The CDR3 runs to 13 residues. Germline lookup yields CDR1 MNHEY and CDR2 SMNVEV (reference sequence). The CDR3 region has the DNA TGTGCCAGCAGTTCGATCCCGACAGAAGAGCAGTTCTTC. Amino acids: CASSSIPTEEQFF.

This chain joins TRBV7-2 and TRBJ2-7, with 10 bases identical to TRBD2. V shed 7 bases and J 2 bases; nucleotides not matched to a gene: 11. This CDR3 contains 16 residues. From germline, CDR1 is SGHTA and CDR2 FQGNSA. CDR3: CASNDASGSRTYEQYF. Written as DNA, the CDR3 is TGTGCCAGCAATGATGCTAGCGGGAGCCGTACCTACGAGCAGTACTTC. Full variable domain (remainder filled in from reference TRBV7-2 and TRBJ2-7): GAGVSQSPSNKVTEKGKDVELRCDPISGHTALYWYRQSLGQGLEFLIYFQGNSAPDKSGLPSDRFSAERTGGSVSTLTIQRTQQEDSAVYLCASNDASGSRTYEQYFGPGTRLTVT.

This clonotype was picked up a small number of times. This rearrangement joins TRBV7-9 to TRBJ2-7; no clear D. CDR3 length equals 14 residues. Between the trimmed V and J ends, which lost 3 bases and 7 bases, there was a span of 16 bases. From germline, CDR1 is SEHNR and CDR2 FQNEAQ (reference sequence). CDR3 coding DNA: TGTGCCAGCAGCTTGCTAGGCCCTAAGAATGAGCAGTACTTC. As protein: CASSLLGPKNEQYF.

This clonotype has only a few counts. The chain couples TRBV11-2 to TRBJ2-6; D is ambiguous. Germline V gene data show CDR1 as SGHAT and CDR2 as FQNNGV. This CDR3 has 16 amino acids. Trimming cost V 1 base and J 0 bases, with 7 bases left between them. As DNA, the CDR3 is TGTGCCAGCAGCTTAGCCGCTCACTCTGGGGCCAACGTCCTGACTTTC. Its protein product is CASSLAAHSGANVLTF.

The chain links TRBV4-3 to TRBJ2-7; D may be TRBD2 (6 bases). Germline V CDR1 and CDR2: LGHNA, YSLEER. Trimming removed 1 base from V and 5 bases from J, with 15 bases in between. CDR3 length: 15 residues. The CDR3 DNA reads as TGCGCCAGCAGCCAAGGGGGGGAGGTCGGGCACGAGCAGTACTTC. Amino acid sequence: CASSQGGEVGHEQYF.

This clonotype was observed a handful of times. V is TRBV6-2 or TRBV6-3 and J is TRBJ2-3, with D possibly being TRBD1 (6 bases). Trimming removed 6 bases from V and 0 bases from J, with 16 bases in between. In germline, CDR1 is MNHEY, CDR2 SVGEGT. This CDR3 is 16 amino acids long. CDR3 region: CASSDRLRSSTDTQYF. The DNA of the CDR3 is TGTGCCAGCAGCGACAGGTTACGATCTAGCACAGATACGCAGTATTTT.

V is TRBV20-1 and J is TRBJ2-7; D perhaps matches TRBD2 (6 bases). This CDR3 comprises 17 residues. Germline-derived CDR1 and CDR2 are DFQATT and SNEGSKA (reference sequence). The V gene lost 0 bases and the J gene lost 3 bases, with 21 bases spanning the gap. The CDR3, as DNA: TGCAGTGCTAGAGACCTCGGGCGAGGAGCGGGCCTCTACGAGCAGTACTTC. Encoded protein: CSARDLGRGAGLYEQYF.

The table lists this clonotype with a few counts. This chain joins TRBV7-9 and TRBJ2-3; TRBD2 is a possible D gene (5 bases). Germline V gene data show CDR1 as SEHNR and CDR2 as FQNEAQ (reference sequence). The V and J ends lost 4 bases and 5 bases respectively, with 7 bases between them. This CDR3 comprises 12 residues. This chain's CDR3 is CASSYEGDTQYF. In DNA form, the CDR3 reads TGTGCCAGCAGCTATGAGGGAGATACGCAGTATTTT.

The rearrangement joins TRBV18 to TRBJ2-3; 8 bases map to TRBD1. The CDR3 sequence is 15 residues long. Per germline, CDR1 KGHSH and CDR2 LQKENI. The V and J ends lost 3 bases and 4 bases, in that order; junction bases with no gene match: 6. The CDR3 sequence is CASSPDRGFADTQYF. DNA for the CDR3: TGTGCCAGCTCACCCGACAGGGGATTTGCAGATACGCAGTATTTT.

The chain has TRBV4-3 and TRBJ2-6; D gene ambiguous. Per germline, CDR1 LGHNA and CDR2 YSLEER. The V end lost 1 base, the J end lost 1 base, and 11 bases lay between the germline ends. CDR3 size: 17 residues. This CDR3 is CASSQAPWESGANVLTF. Here the CDR3 DNA reads TGCGCCAGCAGCCAAGCTCCGTGGGAATCTGGGGCCAACGTCCTGACTTTC.

This chain uses TRBV28 with TRBJ2-1, with 7 bases identical to TRBD2. Unmatched junction bases numbered 12, after V lost 3 bases and J lost 7 bases. This CDR3 comprises 16 residues. Germline V gene sequence: CDR1 MDHEN, CDR2 SYDVKM. The DNA of the CDR3 is TGTGCCAGCAGTTTGGGCGGGGCGGGAGCAGAAAATGAGCAGTTCTTC. The encoded protein is CASSLGGAGAENEQFF.

The genes are TRBV11-2 and TRBJ2-5; tentative D call: TRBD2 (6 bases). This CDR3 is 16 amino acids long. The germline CDR1 and CDR2 sequences are SGHAT and FQNNGV. Trimming shortened V by 3 bases and J by 2 bases, and 16 bases separated the two germline ends. The CDR3 reads CASSFGGSGTQETQYF. The CDR3, as DNA: TGTGCCAGCAGCTTTGGTGGTAGCGGTACTCAAGAGACCCAGTACTTC.

This chain's CDR3 is CASSFGVGPQHF. Here the CDR3 DNA reads TGTGCCAGCAGTTTTGGGGTTGGGCCCCAGCATTTT. The chain is built from TRBV12-3 or TRBV12-4 and TRBJ1-5, with D uncertain. The CDR3 sequence is 12 residues long. The V and J ends lost 3 bases and 9 bases respectively, with 9 bases between them.

This clonotype was seen a few times. The chain employs TRBV5-6 and TRBJ2-1; D is uncertain. CDR3 length: 14 amino acids. The germline V and J ends were trimmed by 1 base and 9 bases, with 14 bases remaining between them. CDR1 is SGHDT, CDR2 YYEEEE, per germline. The CDR3 DNA reads as TGTGCCAGCAGCTTGCAGGTTTCGGTTGGTGAGCAGTTCTTC. It codes for CASSLQVSVGEQFF.